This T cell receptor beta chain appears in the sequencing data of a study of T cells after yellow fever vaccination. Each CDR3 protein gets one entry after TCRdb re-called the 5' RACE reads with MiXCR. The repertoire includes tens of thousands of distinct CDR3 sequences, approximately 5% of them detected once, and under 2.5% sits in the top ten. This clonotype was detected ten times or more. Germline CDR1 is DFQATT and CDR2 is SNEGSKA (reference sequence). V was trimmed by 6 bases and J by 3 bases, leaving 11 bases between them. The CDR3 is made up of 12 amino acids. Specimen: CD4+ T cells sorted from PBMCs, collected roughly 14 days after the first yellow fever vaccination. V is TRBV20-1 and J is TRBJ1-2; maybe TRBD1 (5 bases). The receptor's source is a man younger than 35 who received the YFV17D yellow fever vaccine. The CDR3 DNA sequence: TGCAGTGCGTGGCGGGGGGACTATGGCTACACCTTC. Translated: CSAWRGDYGYTF.